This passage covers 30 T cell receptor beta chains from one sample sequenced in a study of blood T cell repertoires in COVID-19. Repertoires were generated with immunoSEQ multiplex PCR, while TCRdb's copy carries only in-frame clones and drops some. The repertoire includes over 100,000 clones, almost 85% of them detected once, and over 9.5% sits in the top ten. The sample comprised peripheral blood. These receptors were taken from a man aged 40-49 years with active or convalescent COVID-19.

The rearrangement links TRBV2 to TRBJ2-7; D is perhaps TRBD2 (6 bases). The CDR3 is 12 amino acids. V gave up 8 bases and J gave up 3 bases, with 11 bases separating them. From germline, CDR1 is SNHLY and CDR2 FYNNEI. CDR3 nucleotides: TGTGCCAGCTCCCGGGAGAACTACGAGCAGTACTTC. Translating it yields CASSRENYEQYF.

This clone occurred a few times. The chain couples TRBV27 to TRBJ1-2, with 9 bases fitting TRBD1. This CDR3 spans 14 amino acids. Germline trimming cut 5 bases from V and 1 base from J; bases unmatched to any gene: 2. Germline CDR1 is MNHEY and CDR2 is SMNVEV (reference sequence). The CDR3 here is CASSPGQGNYGYTF. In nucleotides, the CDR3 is TGTGCCAGCAGTCCGGGACAGGGTAACTATGGCTACACCTTC.

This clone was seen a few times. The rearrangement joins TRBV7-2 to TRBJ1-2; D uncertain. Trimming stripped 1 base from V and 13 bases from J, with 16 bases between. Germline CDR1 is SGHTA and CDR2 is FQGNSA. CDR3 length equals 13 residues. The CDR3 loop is CASSLGPRLWSTF. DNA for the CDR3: TGTGCCAGCAGCTTAGGGCCCCGGCTTTGGAGCACCTTC.

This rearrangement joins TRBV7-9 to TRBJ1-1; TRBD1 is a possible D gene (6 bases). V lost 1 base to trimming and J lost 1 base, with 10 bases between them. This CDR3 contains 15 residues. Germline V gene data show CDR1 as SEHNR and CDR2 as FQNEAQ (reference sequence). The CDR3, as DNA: TGTGCCAGCAGCTTAGTTCAGGGACAGAACACTGAAGCTTTCTTT. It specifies CASSLVQGQNTEAFF.

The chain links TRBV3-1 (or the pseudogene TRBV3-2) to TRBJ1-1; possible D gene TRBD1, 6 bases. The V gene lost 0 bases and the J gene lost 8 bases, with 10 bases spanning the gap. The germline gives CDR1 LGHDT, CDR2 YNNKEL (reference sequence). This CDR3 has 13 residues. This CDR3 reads CASSQEYRVEAFF. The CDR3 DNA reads TGTGCCAGCAGCCAAGAATACAGGGTGGAAGCTTTCTTT.

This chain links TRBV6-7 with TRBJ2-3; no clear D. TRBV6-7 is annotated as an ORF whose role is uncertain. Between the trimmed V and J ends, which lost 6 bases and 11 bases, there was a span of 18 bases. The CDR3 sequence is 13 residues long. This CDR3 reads CASRGEIVPGQYF. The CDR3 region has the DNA TGTGCCAGCAGGGGCGAGATAGTACCCGGGCAGTATTTT.

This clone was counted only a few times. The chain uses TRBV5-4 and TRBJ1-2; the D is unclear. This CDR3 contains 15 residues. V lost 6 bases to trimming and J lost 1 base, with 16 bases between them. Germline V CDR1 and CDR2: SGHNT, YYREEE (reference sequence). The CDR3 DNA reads TGTGCCAGCAAACTAGCAGGTGTCTTTAACTATGGCTACACCTTC. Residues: CASKLAGVFNYGYTF. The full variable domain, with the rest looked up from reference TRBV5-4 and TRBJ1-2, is ETGVTQSPTHLIKTRGQQVTLRCSSQSGHNTVSWYQQALGQGPQFIFQYYREEENGRGNFPPRFSGLQFPNYSSELNVNALELDDSALYLCASKLAGVFNYGYTFGSGTRLTVV.

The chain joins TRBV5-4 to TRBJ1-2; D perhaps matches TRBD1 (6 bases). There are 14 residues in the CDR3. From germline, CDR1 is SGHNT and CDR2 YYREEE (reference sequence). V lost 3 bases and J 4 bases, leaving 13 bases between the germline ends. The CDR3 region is CASSSPDSLYGYTF. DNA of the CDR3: TGTGCCAGCAGCTCACCGGACAGCCTCTATGGCTACACCTTC. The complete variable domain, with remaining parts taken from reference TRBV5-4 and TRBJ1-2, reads ETGVTQSPTHLIKTRGQQVTLRCSSQSGHNTVSWYQQALGQGPQFIFQYYREEENGRGNFPPRFSGLQFPNYSSELNVNALELDDSALYLCASSSPDSLYGYTFGSGTRLTVV.

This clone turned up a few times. The CDR3 protein is CASSQERGGNQPQHF. Here the CDR3 DNA reads TGTGCCAGCAGCCAAGAAAGGGGTGGCAATCAGCCCCAGCATTTT. This sequence joins TRBV4-2 and TRBJ1-5; tentative D call: TRBD1 (5 bases). The CDR3 is 15 amino acids. Trimming shortened V by 0 bases and J by 2 bases, and 8 bases separated the two germline ends. Germline V lookup: CDR1 LGHNA, CDR2 YNFKEQ.

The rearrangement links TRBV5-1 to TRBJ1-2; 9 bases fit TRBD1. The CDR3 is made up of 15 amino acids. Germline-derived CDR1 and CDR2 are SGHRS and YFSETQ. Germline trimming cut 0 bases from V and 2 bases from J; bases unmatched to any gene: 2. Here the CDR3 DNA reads TGCGCCAGCAGCTTGGATGGACAGGGGAACTATGGCTACACCTTC. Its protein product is CASSLDGQGNYGYTF.

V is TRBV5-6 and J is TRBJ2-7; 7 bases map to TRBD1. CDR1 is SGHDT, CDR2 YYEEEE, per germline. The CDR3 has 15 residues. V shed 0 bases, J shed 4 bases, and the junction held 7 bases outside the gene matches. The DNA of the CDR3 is TGTGCCAGCAGCTTGGGGCGACAGGGTATTTACGAGCAGTACTTC. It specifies CASSLGRQGIYEQYF.

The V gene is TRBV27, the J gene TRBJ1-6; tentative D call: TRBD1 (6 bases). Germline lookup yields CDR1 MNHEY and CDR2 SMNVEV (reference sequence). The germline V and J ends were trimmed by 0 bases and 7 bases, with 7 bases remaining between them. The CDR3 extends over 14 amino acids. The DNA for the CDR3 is TGTGCCAGCAGTTTATCGACAGGCAATTCACCCCTCCACTTT. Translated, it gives CASSLSTGNSPLHF.

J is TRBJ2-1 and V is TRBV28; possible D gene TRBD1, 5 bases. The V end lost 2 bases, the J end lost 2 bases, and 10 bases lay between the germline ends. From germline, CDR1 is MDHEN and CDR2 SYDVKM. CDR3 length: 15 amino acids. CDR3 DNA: TGTGCCAGCAGTTTAAGGGGTTGGACCTACAATGAGCAGTTCTTC. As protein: CASSLRGWTYNEQFF.

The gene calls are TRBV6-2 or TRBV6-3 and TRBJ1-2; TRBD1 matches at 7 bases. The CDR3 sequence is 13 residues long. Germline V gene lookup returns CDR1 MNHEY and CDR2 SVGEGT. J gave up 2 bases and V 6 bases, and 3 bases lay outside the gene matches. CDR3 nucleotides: TGTGCCAGCAGCTTACAGGGGAACTATGGCTACACCTTC. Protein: CASSLQGNYGYTF.

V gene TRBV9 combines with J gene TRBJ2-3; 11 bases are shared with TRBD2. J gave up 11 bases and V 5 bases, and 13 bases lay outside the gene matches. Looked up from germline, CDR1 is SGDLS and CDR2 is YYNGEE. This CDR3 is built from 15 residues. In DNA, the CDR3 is TGTGCCAGCAGTGAGTCCGGGACTAGCGGAGTTCGGCAGTATTTT. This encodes CASSESGTSGVRQYF.

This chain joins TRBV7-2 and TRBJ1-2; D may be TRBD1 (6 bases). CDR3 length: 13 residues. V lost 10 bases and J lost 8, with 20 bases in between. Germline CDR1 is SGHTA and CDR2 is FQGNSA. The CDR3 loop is CAKGEGTRGGYTF. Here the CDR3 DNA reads TGTGCCAAGGGGGAGGGGACGCGAGGGGGCTACACCTTC.

CDR3 amino acids: CASSLGGKGATEAFF. The CDR3 DNA reads TGCGCCAGCAGCTTGGGTGGAAAGGGGGCCACTGAAGCTTTCTTT. This chain joins TRBV5-1 and TRBJ1-1, with TRBD1 matching 7 bases. CDR3 length: 15 amino acids. Looked up from germline, CDR1 is SGHRS and CDR2 is YFSETQ. The V gene end was trimmed by 0 bases and the J gene end by 4 bases; junction bases not matched to a gene: 6.

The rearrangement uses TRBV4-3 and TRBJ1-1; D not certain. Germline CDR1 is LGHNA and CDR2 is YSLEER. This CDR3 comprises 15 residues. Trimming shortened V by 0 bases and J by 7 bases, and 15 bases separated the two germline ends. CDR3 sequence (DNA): TGCGCCAGCAGCCAAGATGGAGGTGTAGGAGATGAAGCTTTCTTT. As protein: CASSQDGGVGDEAFF.

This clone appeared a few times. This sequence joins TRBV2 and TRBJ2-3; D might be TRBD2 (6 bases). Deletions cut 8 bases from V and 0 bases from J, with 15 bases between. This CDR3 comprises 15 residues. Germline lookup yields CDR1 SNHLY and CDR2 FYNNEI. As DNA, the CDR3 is TGTGCCAGCGGGGGGATCCCCACTAGCACAGATACGCAGTATTTT. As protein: CASGGIPTSTDTQYF.

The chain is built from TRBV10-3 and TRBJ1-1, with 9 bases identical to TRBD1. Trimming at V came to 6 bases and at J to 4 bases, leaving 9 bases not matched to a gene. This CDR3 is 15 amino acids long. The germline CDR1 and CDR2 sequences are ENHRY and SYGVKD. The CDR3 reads CAIRRTGDGGTEAFF. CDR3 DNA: TGTGCCATCAGGAGGACAGGGGACGGGGGCACTGAAGCTTTCTTT.

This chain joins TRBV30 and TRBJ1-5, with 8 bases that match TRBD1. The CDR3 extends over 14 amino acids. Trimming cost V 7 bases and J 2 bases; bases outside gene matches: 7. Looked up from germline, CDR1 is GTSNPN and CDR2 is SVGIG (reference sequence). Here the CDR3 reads CAYSGGGGNQPQHF. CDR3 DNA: TGTGCCTACTCAGGGGGCGGGGGCAATCAGCCCCAGCATTTT.

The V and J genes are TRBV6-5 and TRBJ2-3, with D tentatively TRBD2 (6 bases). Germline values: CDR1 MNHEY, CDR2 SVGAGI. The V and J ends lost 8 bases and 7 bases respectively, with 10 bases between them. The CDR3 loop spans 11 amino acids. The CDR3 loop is CASSGGHTQYF. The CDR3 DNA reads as TGTGCCAGCTCCGGGGGTCATACGCAGTATTTT.

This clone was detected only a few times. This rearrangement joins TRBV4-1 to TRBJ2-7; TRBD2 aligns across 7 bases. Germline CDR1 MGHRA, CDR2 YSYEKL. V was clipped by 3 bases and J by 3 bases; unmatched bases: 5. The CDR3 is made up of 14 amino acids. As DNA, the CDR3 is TGCGCCAGCAGCCAGGGTAGGGAGGGCTACGAGCAGTACTTC. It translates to CASSQGREGYEQYF.

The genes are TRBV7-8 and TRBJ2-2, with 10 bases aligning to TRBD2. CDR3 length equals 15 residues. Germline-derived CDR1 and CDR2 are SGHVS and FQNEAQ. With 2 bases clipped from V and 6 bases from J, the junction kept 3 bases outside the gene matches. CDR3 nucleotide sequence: TGTGCCAGCAGCTTAAGCGGGGGGGCTTCCGGGGAGCTGTTTTTT. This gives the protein CASSLSGGASGELFF. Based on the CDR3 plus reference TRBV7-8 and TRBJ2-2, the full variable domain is GAGVSQSPRYKVAKRGQDVALRCDPISGHVSLFWYQQALGQGPEFLTYFQNEAQLDKSGLPSDRFFAERPEGSVSTLKIQRTQQEDSAVYLCASSLSGGASGELFFGEGSRLTVL.

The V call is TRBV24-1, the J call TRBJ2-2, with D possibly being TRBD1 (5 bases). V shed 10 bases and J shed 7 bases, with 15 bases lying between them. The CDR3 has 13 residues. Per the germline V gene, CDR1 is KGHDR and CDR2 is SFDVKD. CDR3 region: CATRAGSGGELFF. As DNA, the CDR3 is TGTGCCACTAGGGCAGGGTCCGGCGGGGAGCTGTTTTTT.

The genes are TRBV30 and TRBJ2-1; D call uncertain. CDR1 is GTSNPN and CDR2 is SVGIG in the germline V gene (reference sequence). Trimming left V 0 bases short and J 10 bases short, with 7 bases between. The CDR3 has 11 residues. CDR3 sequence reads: CAWSVSQEQFF. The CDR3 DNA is TGTGCCTGGAGTGTATCCCAGGAGCAGTTCTTC.

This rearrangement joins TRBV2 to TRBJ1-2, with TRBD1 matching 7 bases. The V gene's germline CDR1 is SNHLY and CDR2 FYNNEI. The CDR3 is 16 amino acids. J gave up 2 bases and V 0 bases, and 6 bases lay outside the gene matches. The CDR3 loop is CASSEARTGRNYGYTF. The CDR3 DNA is TGTGCCAGCAGTGAAGCTAGGACAGGCCGGAACTATGGCTACACCTTC. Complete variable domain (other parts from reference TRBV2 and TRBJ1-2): EPEVTQTPSHQVTQMGQEVILRCVPISNHLYFYWYRQILGQKVEFLVSFYNNEISEKSEIFDDQFSVERPDGSNFTLKIRSTKLEDSAMYFCASSEARTGRNYGYTFGSGTRLTVV.

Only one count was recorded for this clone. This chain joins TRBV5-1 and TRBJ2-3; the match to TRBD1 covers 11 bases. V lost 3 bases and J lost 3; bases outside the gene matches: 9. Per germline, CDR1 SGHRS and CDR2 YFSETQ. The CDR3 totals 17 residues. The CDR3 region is CASSSGGTGGVTDTQYF. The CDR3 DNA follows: TGCGCCAGCAGCTCAGGAGGGACAGGGGGTGTGACAGATACGCAGTATTTT.

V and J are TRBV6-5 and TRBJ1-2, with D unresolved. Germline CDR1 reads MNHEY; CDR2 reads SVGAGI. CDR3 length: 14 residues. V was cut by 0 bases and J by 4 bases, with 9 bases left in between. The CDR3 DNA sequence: TGTGCCAGCAGTTACTCGGCCAGGCGCTATGGCTACACCTTC. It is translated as CASSYSARRYGYTF.

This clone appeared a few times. CDR3 amino acids: CASSRGMSHEQFF. The CDR3 bases are TGCGCCAGCAGCAGGGGAATGTCCCATGAGCAGTTCTTC. The chain couples TRBV5-1 to TRBJ2-1; D is perhaps TRBD1 (5 bases). Deletions cut 4 bases from V and 8 bases from J, with 13 bases between. Germline CDR1 is SGHRS and CDR2 is YFSETQ. CDR3 size: 13 residues.